The entry below describes one T cell receptor (beta chain). Method: immunoSEQ multiplex PCR; TCRdb's copy keeps in-frame clones and lacks some. The sample records about 130,000 clones, 70% to 75% being singletons. Germline trimming cut 6 bases from V and 7 bases from J; bases unmatched to any gene: 2. This CDR3 spans 13 amino acids. These data are taken from a study of blood T cell repertoires in COVID-19. The TCR sequence derives from a man in his sixties with acute or convalescent COVID-19. The sequenced sample was peripheral blood. The rearrangement links TRBV12-3 or TRBV12-4 to TRBJ1-6; TRBD1 matches 8 bases. In DNA, the CDR3 is TGTGCCAGCAGCTGGGACAGGAATTCACCCCTCCACTTT. Translated, it gives CASSWDRNSPLHF.